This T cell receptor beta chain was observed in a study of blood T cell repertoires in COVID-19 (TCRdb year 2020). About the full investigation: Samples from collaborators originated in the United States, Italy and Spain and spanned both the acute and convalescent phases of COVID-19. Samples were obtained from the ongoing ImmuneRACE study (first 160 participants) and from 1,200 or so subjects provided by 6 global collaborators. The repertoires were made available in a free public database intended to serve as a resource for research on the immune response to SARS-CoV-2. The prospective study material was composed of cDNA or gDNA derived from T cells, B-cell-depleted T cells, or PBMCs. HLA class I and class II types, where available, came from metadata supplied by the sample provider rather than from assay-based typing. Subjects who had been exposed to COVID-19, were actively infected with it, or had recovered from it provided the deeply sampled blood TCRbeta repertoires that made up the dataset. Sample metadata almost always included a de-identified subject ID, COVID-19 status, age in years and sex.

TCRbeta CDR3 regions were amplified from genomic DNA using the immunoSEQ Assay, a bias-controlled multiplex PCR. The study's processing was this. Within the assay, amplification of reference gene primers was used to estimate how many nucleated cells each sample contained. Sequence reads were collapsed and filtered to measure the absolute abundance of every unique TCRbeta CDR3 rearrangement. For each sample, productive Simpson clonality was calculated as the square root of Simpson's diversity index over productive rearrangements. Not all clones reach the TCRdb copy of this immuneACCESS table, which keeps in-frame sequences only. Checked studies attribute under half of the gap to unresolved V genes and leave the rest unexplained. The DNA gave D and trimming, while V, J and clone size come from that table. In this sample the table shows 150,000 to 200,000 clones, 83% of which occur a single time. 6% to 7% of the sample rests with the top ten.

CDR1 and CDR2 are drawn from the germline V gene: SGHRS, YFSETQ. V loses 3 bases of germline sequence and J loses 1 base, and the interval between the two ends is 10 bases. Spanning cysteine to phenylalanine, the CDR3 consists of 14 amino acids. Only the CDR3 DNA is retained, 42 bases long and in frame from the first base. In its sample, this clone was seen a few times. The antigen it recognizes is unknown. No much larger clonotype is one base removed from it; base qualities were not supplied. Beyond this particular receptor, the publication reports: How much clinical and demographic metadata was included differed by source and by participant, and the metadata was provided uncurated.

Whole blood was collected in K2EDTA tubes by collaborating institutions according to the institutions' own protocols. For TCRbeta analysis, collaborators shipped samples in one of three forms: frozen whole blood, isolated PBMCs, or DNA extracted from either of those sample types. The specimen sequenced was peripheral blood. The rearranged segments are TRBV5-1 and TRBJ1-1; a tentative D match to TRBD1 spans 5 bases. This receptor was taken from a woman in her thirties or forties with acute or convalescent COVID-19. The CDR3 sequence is CASSWGLRNTEAFF. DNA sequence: TGCGCCAGCAGCTGGGGCTTAAGGAACACTGAAGCTTTCTTT.